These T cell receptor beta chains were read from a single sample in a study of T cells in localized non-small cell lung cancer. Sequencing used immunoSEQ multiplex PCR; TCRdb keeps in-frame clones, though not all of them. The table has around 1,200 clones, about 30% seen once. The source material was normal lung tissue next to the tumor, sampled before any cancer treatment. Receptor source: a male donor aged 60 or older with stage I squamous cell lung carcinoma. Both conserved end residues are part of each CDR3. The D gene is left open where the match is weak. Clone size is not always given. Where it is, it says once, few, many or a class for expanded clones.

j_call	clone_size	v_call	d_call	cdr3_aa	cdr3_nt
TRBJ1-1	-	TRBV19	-	CASSIDRLNTEAFF	TGTGCCAGTAGTATAGACAGACTCAACACTGAAGCTTTCTTT
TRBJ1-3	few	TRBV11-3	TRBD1	CASSRKMGGTGSIYF	TGTGCCAGCAGCAGAAAAATGGGAGGGACAGGGTCCATATATTTT
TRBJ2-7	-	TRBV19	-	CASSRTVSYEQYF	TGTGCCAGTAGTCGGACAGTTTCCTACGAGCAGTACTTC
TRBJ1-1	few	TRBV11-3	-	CASSLGIRWTEAFF	TGTGCCAGCAGCTTAGGTATCAGGTGGACTGAAGCTTTCTTT
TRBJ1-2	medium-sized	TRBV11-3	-	CASSQPLGETNHYGYTF	TGTGCCAGCAGCCAACCCTTAGGAGAAACGAACCACTATGGCTACACCTTC
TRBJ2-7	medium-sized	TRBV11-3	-	CASSLGSAITYEQYF	TGTGCCAGCAGCTTGGGATCAGCTATTACCTACGAGCAGTACTTC
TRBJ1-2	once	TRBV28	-	CASSSIDRYFGGYTF	TGTGCCAGCAGTTCCATCGATCGATATTTCGGGGGCTACACCTTC
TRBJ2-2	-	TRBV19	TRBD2	CASRPGRDRAGELFF	TGTGCCAGTAGACCCGGGAGGGATAGGGCCGGGGAGCTGTTTTTT
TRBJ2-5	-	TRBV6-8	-	CASRSDWVGTAQYF	TGTGCCAGCAGGAGCGACTGGGTCGGGACGGCCCAGTACTTC
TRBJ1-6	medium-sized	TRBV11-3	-	CASSEGSGEGSPLHF	TGTGCCAGCAGCGAAGGGAGCGGGGAGGGTTCACCCCTCCACTTT
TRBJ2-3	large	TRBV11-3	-	CASSFSRTDRTDTQYF	TGTGCCAGCAGCTTCTCCAGGACAGATCGCACAGATACGCAGTATTTT
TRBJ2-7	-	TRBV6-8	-	CAISGTGTDSYEQYF	TGTGCCATCAGTGGTACGGGGACCGACTCCTACGAGCAGTACTTC
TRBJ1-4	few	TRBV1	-	CASSQFQGSTNEKLFF	TGCGCCAGCAGCCAGTTTCAGGGGTCAACTAATGAAAAACTGTTTTTT
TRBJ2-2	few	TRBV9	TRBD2	CASSVWASGGGELFF	TGTGCCAGCAGCGTATGGGCTAGCGGGGGCGGGGAGCTGTTTTTT
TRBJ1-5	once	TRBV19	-	CASSIARELNQPQHF	TGTGCCAGTAGTATAGCCCGGGAGCTCAATCAGCCCCAGCATTTT
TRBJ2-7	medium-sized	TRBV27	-	CASSRDRYYEQYF	TGTGCCAGCAGTCGAGACAGGTACTACGAGCAGTACTTC
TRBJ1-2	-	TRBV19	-	CASSISTGGYTF	TGTGCCAGTAGTATAAGTACAGGGGGCTACACCTTC
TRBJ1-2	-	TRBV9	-	CASSVGLGFMDGYTF	TGTGCCAGCAGCGTAGGATTAGGGTTTATGGATGGCTACACCTTC
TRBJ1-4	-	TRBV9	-	CASSVSPYNEKLFF	TGTGCCAGCAGCGTAAGCCCTTATAATGAAAAACTGTTTTTT
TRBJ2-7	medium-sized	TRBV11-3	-	CASSSGLATYEQYF	TGTGCCAGCAGCTCGGGACTGGCGACCTATGAGCAGTACTTC
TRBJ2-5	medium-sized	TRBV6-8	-	CASSSGGAGGETQYF	TGTGCCAGCAGTTCCGGCGGGGCCGGGGGAGAGACCCAGTACTTC
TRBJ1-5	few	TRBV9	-	CASSLGYSNQPQHF	TGTGCCAGCAGCCTTGGGTATAGCAATCAGCCCCAGCATTTT
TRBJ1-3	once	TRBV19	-	CASSPSRAGNTIYF	TGTGCCAGTAGTCCATCCAGGGCTGGAAACACCATATATTTT
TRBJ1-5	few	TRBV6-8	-	CASSEQAGGYGNQPQHF	TGTGCCAGCAGTGAGCAGGCGGGGGGCTACGGCAATCAGCCCCAGCATTTT
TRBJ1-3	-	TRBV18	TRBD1	CASSPTGAISGNTIYF	TGTGCCAGCTCACCGACAGGGGCCATCTCTGGAAACACCATATATTTT
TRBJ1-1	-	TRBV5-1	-	CASSLDREPNTEAFF	TGCGCCAGCAGCTTGGACAGGGAGCCGAACACTGAAGCTTTCTTT
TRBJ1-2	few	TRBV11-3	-	CASSRGEANYGYTF	TGTGCCAGCAGCCGAGGGGAAGCTAACTATGGCTACACCTTC
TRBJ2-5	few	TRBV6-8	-	CASSPRRQETQYF	TGTGCCAGCAGTCCCCGCAGGCAAGAGACCCAGTACTTC
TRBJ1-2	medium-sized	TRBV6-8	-	CASTKDKSYGYTF	TGTGCCAGCACTAAAGACAAGTCCTATGGCTACACCTTC
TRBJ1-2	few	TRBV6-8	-	CASSGVRGSGYTF	TGTGCCAGCAGTGGAGTCAGAGGAAGTGGCTACACCTTC
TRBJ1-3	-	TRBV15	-	CATSRKSGTSSGNTIYF	TGTGCCACCAGCAGAAAATCAGGCACGAGCTCTGGAAACACCATATATTTT
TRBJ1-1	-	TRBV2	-	CASTKGGTNTEAFF	TGTGCCAGCACGAAGGGGGGTACGAACACTGAAGCTTTCTTT
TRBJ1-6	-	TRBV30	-	CAWSGGYRSPLHF	TGTGCCTGGAGTGGAGGGTATCGTTCACCCCTCCACTTT
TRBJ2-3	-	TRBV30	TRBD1	CASGQGTDTQYF	TGTGCCTCCGGACAGGGGACAGATACGCAGTATTTT
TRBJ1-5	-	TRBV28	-	CASSRTGTSNQPQHF	TGTGCCAGCAGCCGGACCGGGACTAGCAATCAGCCCCAGCATTTT
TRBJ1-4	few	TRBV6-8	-	CASIKGEGEDEKLFF	TGTGCCAGCATCAAGGGGGAGGGAGAGGATGAAAAACTGTTTTTT
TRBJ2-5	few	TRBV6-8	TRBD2	CASNTPGLAQETQYF	TGTGCCAGCAACACACCGGGACTAGCCCAAGAGACCCAGTACTTC
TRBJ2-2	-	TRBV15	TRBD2	CATSRDPGGRTGELFF	TGTGCCACCAGCAGAGATCCGGGGGGGCGGACCGGGGAGCTGTTTTTT
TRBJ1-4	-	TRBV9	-	CASRQTGEKLFF	TGTGCCAGCAGACAGACAGGAGAAAAACTGTTTTTT
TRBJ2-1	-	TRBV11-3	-	CASSPPGAFSYNEQFF	TGTGCCAGCAGCCCCCCCGGGGCCTTCTCCTACAATGAGCAGTTCTTC
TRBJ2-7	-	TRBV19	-	CASSFRLSSYEQYF	TGTGCCAGTAGTTTTCGCCTGAGCTCCTACGAGCAGTACTTC
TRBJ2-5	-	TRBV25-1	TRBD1	CASSLSGDRVTQYF	TGTGCCAGCAGTCTTTCCGGGGACAGGGTTACCCAGTACTTC
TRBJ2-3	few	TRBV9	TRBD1	CASGQGATTDTQYF	TGTGCCAGCGGACAGGGGGCAACCACAGATACGCAGTATTTT
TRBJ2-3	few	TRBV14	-	CASSQLTGSIITTDTQYF	TGTGCCAGCAGCCAATTAACGGGGTCGATAATTACCACAGATACGCAGTATTTT
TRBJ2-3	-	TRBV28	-	CASSSAGAGRDTQYF	TGTGCCAGCAGTTCGGCGGGGGCAGGGAGGGATACGCAGTATTTT
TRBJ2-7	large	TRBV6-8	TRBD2	CASSPLPGTSGGEPYEQYF	TGTGCCAGCAGCCCCCTCCCCGGGACTAGCGGGGGGGAGCCCTACGAGCAGTACTTC
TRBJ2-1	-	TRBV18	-	CASSPRNYNEQFF	TGTGCCAGCTCACCAAGGAACTACAATGAGCAGTTCTTC
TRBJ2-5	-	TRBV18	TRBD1	CASSLDRGETQYF	TGTGCCAGCTCACTCGACAGGGGTGAGACCCAGTACTTC